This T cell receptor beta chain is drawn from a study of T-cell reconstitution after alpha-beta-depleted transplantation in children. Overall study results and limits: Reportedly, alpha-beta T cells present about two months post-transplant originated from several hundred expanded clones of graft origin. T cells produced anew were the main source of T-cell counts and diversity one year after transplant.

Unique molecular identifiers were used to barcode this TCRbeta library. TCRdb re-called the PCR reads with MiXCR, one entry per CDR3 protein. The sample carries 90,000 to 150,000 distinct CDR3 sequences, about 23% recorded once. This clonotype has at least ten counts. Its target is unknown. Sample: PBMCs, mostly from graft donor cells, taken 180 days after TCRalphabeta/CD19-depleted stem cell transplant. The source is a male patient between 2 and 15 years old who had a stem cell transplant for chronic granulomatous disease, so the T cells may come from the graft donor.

CDR3 region: CASHTSGSLTDTQYF. The CDR3 DNA sequence: TGTGCCAGCCATACTAGCGGGAGTTTGACAGATACGCAGTATTTT. This chain connects TRBV28 to TRBJ2-3, with TRBD2 matching over 11 bases. The V gene's germline CDR1 is MDHEN and CDR2 SYDVKM. With 8 bases clipped from V and 3 bases from J, the junction kept 7 bases outside the gene matches. The CDR3 covers 15 residues.